This paragraph reports one TCR beta chain. No antigen is known for it. No base-level quality is on record; no much larger clone is a single base apart. The immunoSEQ Assay, a bias-controlled multiplex PCR, was used to amplify TCRbeta CDR3 regions from genomic DNA. Turning to the authors' computational methods: Nucleated cell counts per sample were estimated from amplification of reference gene primers within the assay. Sequence reads were collapsed and filtered to measure the absolute abundance of every unique TCRbeta CDR3 rearrangement. For each sample, productive Simpson clonality was calculated as the square root of Simpson's diversity index across productive rearrangements. TCRdb took over this immuneACCESS table, retaining in-frame rearrangements with V and J assigned. Such tables are incomplete; in checked studies, under half of the missing clones stem from an unresolved V gene, and the remainder is unexplained. V and J calls and clone size are those listed in that table; D and trimming were worked out from the DNA. This sample gives approximately 76,000 clones in total; about 68% of them show up just once. The ten largest make up 35% to 40% of the sample.

This sample was included in a study of blood T cell repertoires in COVID-19 (dated by TCRdb to about 2020). Background on the whole study: Collaborator samples came from the United States, Italy and Spain and covered acute and convalescent phases of COVID-19. The sample metadata nearly always contained a de-identified subject ID, COVID-19 status, age in years and sex. Samples came from the ongoing ImmuneRACE study (first 160 participants) plus 1,254 subjects from 6 global collaborators. The dataset comprised deeply sampled blood TCRbeta repertoires from subjects exposed to, actively infected with, or recovered from COVID-19. The prospective study material was composed of cDNA or gDNA derived from T cells, B-cell-depleted T cells, or PBMCs. Where available, HLA class I and class II types were obtained from metadata supplied by the sample provider rather than from assay-based typing. A freely available public database, intended as a resource for researchers studying the immune response to SARS-CoV-2, is where the repertoires were released.

CDR1 and CDR2 were assigned from the germline V gene as SGHTS and YDEGEE. V has 1 base trimmed and J has 2 bases trimmed; junction bases matching no gene number 7. The CDR3 goes from the cysteine to the phenylalanine over 18 residues. Only the CDR3 region is kept as DNA, spanning 54 bases read in frame from base 1. Each collaborating institution followed its own protocols to collect whole blood in K2EDTA tubes. For TCRbeta analysis, collaborators shipped samples as frozen whole blood, isolated PBMCs, or DNA extracted from either of those sample types. The paper as a whole reports these results and caveats: How much clinical and demographic metadata was included differed by source and by participant, and the metadata was provided uncurated.

This sequence uses TRBV5-8 and TRBJ1-5; TRBD1 matches 12 bases in the middle. Sequenced: peripheral blood. The TCR was taken from a woman between 65 and 79 years old with acute or convalescent COVID-19. The base sequence is TGTGCCAGCAGCTTGTGGGACAGGGGGCGAAGAGGCAATCAGCCCCAGCATTTT. Translated, this is CASSLWDRGRRGNQPQHF.